The clone carrying this T cell receptor beta chain was seen a few times. Antigen: not known. The germline gives CDR1 GTSNPN, CDR2 SVGIG (reference sequence). This CDR3 contains 11 residues. V lost 3 bases and J 4 bases, leaving 6 bases between the germline ends. The second PCR ran about 6 to 12 cycles with a sample-barcoded 5' primer and J-beta primers. TCRdb analysed the 5' RACE reads with MiXCR anew, one entry per CDR3 protein. The profile covers roughly 800,000 distinct CDR3 sequences, with around a quarter appearing a single time and 2.5% to 3.5% taken by the ten largest. The data stem from a study of blood T cells in healthy people across ages. Findings and caveats of the study: PBMCs that were unsorted prevented a conclusive naive versus antigen-experienced comparison.

The sample was also linked to a second study, of T cells of mothers and their children. From that second work: Study donors consisted of a few healthy Caucasian mothers and their six children. Every microgram of extracted RNA entered cDNA synthesis, around 1.4 ug per 15 ul. Persisting microchimeric T cell clones went undetected.

The origin of this receptor is a boy younger than 18 in good health. The sample taken for sequencing was blood. The chain couples TRBV30 to TRBJ1-1; the D is unclear. This chain's CDR3 is CAWRDATEAFF. The CDR3 nucleotides read TGTGCCTGGAGGGATGCCACTGAAGCTTTCTTT.